Listed below are T cell receptor beta chains from one sample, sequenced in a study of tumor-infiltrating lymphocytes in oesophageal squamous cell carcinoma. A single record per CDR3 protein comes from TCRdb applying MiXCR to the PCR reads. The table has 15,000 to 20,000 distinct CDR3 sequences, 40% to 55% seen once; the top ten hold around two fifths. The sample consisted of normal esophageal tissue next to the tumor. The receptor source for this set is a female donor with esophageal squamous cell carcinoma. Both conserved end residues are part of each CDR3. Each record gives: J gene, clone size, V gene, D gene, CDR3 DNA, CDR3 protein. The D gene is left open where the match is weak. Clone size appears in some rows only: once, few, many, or a class for an expanded clone.

TRBJ1-4	once	TRBV11-1	.	TGTGCCAGCAGCTTAATTTGGGGTGAAAAACTGTTTTTT	CASSLIWGEKLFF
TRBJ2-7	few	TRBV7-2	TRBD2	TGTGCCAGCAGTTCACTAGCGGGATACGAGCAGTACTTC	CASSSLAGYEQYF
TRBJ1-1	few	TRBV7-9	.	TGTGCCAGCAGCCTGGACAGTCTTCGTGAAGCTTTCTTT	CASSLDSLREAFF
TRBJ2-2	.	TRBV5-4	.	TGTGCCAGCAGCTCTGGGCTTGGGCGAGACGGGGAGCTGTTTTTT	CASSSGLGRDGELFF
TRBJ2-2	.	TRBV7-3	.	TGTGCCAGCAGCCCCCGTACTAGCACCGGGGAGCTGTTTTTT	CASSPRTSTGELFF
TRBJ2-7	.	TRBV6-2/TRBV6-3	TRBD1	TGTGCCAGCAGGATGAGACAGGGGGCTCTGACCTACGAGCAGTACTTC	CASRMRQGALTYEQYF
TRBJ1-5	.	TRBV27	TRBD1	TGTGCCAGCAGAGCAAACAGGGGGTTAATAAGCAATCAGCCCCAGCATTTT	CASRANRGLISNQPQHF
TRBJ2-5	many	TRBV2	TRBD2	TGTGCCAGCAGACATCCCCGGGACTACCGGCGAGAGACCCAGTACTTC	CASRHPRDYRRETQYF
TRBJ1-1	many	TRBV6-1	.	TGTGCCAGCAGTTTGGGGATGGAGAACACTGAAGCTTTCTTT	CASSLGMENTEAFF
TRBJ1-1	.	TRBV7-1	TRBD1	TGTGCCAGCAGCCGGGGACAGGGAAACACTGAAGCTTTCTTT	CASSRGQGNTEAFF
TRBJ2-7	.	TRBV7-7	.	TGTGCTAGCAGTCCCGGGGGCGGGAACCACGAGCAGTACTTC	CASSPGGGNHEQYF
TRBJ2-7	.	TRBV24-1	TRBD1	TGTGCCACCAGTGATTCATCCGGGACAGGGGCCTACAATGAGCAGTACTTC	CATSDSSGTGAYNEQYF
TRBJ2-3	.	TRBV27	TRBD2	TGTGCCAGCAGTTTGCAGCTAGCGGGAGGAACAGATACGCAGTATTTT	CASSLQLAGGTDTQYF
TRBJ2-2	large	TRBV7-8	TRBD2	TGTGCCAGCAGCGAGAGGACTAGCGGGAGGTTACACGGGGAGCTGTTTTTT	CASSERTSGRLHGELFF
TRBJ2-7	many	TRBV6-1	TRBD1	TGTGCCAGCAGCCTACCACAGGGGGCGCCTACCTACGAGCAGTACTTC	CASSLPQGAPTYEQYF
TRBJ2-5	few	TRBV6-8	TRBD1	TGTGCCAGCAGGACCGGACAGGGCCTCGGAGAGACCCAGTACTTC	CASRTGQGLGETQYF
TRBJ1-2	.	TRBV12-3/TRBV12-4	TRBD1	TGTGCCAGCAGTTTTGGACAGGAGTATGGCTACACCTTC	CASSFGQEYGYTF
TRBJ2-2	few	TRBV19	TRBD2	TGTGCCAGTAGTATAGTTTGGGGGACCCCGGGACTAGCTACGAACACCGGGGAGCTGTTTTTT	CASSIVWGTPGLATNTGELFF
TRBJ1-3	once	TRBV7-2	.	TGTGCCAGCTCACCTCCACAGCTCCTCTCTGGAAACACCATATATTTT	CASSPPQLLSGNTIYF
TRBJ1-1	many	TRBV27	.	TGTGCCAGCAGTTTTGGGGTCAGGAACACTGAAGCTTTCTTT	CASSFGVRNTEAFF
TRBJ2-1	.	TRBV7-9	TRBD2	TGTGCCAGCAGCACCGGGACTAGCGGGATCAGGGAGCAGTTCTTC	CASSTGTSGIREQFF
TRBJ2-1	.	TRBV18	TRBD2	TGTGCCAGCTCACCAAGGCTAGCGGGAGAACATGAGCAGTTCTTC	CASSPRLAGEHEQFF
TRBJ2-7	.	TRBV27	.	TGTGCCAGCAGCCTGAAACCGGGCCTTTCGTGGGAGCAGTACTTC	CASSLKPGLSWEQYF